This T cell receptor beta chain was captured in a study of CD8 T cells in Susac syndrome. An input of roughly 0.5 to 1 ug of RNA was subjected to reverse transcription using random hexamers. Each CDR3 protein is one row after TCRdb ran MiXCR on the immunoSEQ multiplex PCR reads. Among some 2,000 distinct CDR3 sequences listed, 70% to 75% were seen once. Memory subsets were defined by CD27 and CD45RA staining for TEMRA sorting. CD8+ and CD4+ T cells from blood underwent TCR beta sequencing. Germline V lookup: CDR1 GTSNPN, CDR2 SVGIG (reference sequence). Trimming cost V 5 bases and J 2 bases; bases outside gene matches: 2. The CDR3 has 12 amino acids.

The chain uses TRBV30 and TRBJ2-5, with TRBD1 matching 7 bases. The sequencing input was CD8+ TEMRA cells from PBMCs. The subset here: FACS-sorted terminally differentiated effector memory CD8+ T cells re-expressing CD45RA (CD8+ TEMRA). This TCR was recovered from a human donor with Susac syndrome. The CDR3 nucleotides read TGTGCCTGGGACAGGGATCAAGAGACCCAGTACTTC. Translation: CAWDRDQETQYF.